This passage covers 32 T cell receptor beta chains from one sample sequenced in a study of identical twins. A single record per CDR3 protein comes from TCRdb applying MiXCR to the 5' RACE reads. This table holds hundreds of thousands of distinct CDR3 sequences, 5.5% to 6.5% found once. The sequenced sample was naive T cells sorted from blood. The receptors derive from a man younger than 35 in good health.

This clonotype was seen at least ten times. This chain joins TRBV2 and TRBJ2-2; TRBD2 matches 8 bases. The CDR3 has 16 residues. CDR1 SNHLY and CDR2 FYNNEI come from the germline V gene. Trimming cost V 2 bases and J 6 bases; bases outside gene matches: 8. This CDR3 is CASSERAGGVAGELFF. The CDR3 DNA is TGTGCCAGCAGTGAACGGGCGGGAGGAGTGGCCGGGGAGCTGTTTTTT.

A note on this clonotype: A clone one base away is much larger, so this may be a read error. No conserved phenylalanine or tryptophan is present at the end of the CDR3, so a read error is the likely explanation. The chain couples TRBV12-3 or TRBV12-4 to TRBJ1-2; tentative D call: TRBD1 (6 bases). The CDR3 consists of 13 residues. V was shortened by 5 bases and J by 8 bases, with 15 bases between the two germline ends. The CDR3 region has the DNA TGTGCCAGCAGTCAGGGACACTTAGGAGGCTACACCTAC. It specifies CASSQGHLGGYTY.

This clonotype has a handful of counts. The chain carries TRBV18 and TRBJ1-6; D is perhaps TRBD1 (6 bases). The V end lost 3 bases, the J end lost 5 bases, and 14 bases lay between the germline ends. CDR1 and CDR2 from the germline V gene are KGHSH and LQKENI. The CDR3 covers 16 residues. CDR3 residues: CASSPQGPFNNSPLHF. DNA for the CDR3: TGTGCCAGCTCACCCCAGGGGCCCTTCAATAATTCACCCCTCCACTTT. The full variable domain, completed using reference TRBV18 and TRBJ1-6, is NAGVMQNPRHLVRRRGQEARLRCSPMKGHSHVYWYRQLPEEGLKFMVYLQKENIIDESGMPKERFSAEFPKEGPSILRIQQVVRGDSAAYFCASSPQGPFNNSPLHFGNGTRLTVT.

This clonotype was seen at least ten times. This chain uses TRBV29-1 with TRBJ2-3; D possibly corresponds to TRBD2 (6 bases). The V and J ends lost 2 bases and 1 base respectively, with 13 bases between them. CDR1 is SQVTM, CDR2 ANQGSEA, per germline. There are 15 residues in the CDR3. The CDR3 is CSVELEGFGTDTQYF. CDR3 sequence (DNA): TGCAGCGTTGAATTGGAGGGCTTCGGCACAGATACGCAGTATTTT.

CDR3 coding DNA: TGTGCCAGCAGTCCCCAATGGAGCTCCTACAATGAGCAGTTCTTC. Translating it yields CASSPQWSSYNEQFF. The chain links TRBV28 to TRBJ2-1; D is unresolved. CDR1 and CDR2 (germline): MDHEN, SYDVKM. The CDR3 has 15 residues. Deletions cut 5 bases from V and 0 bases from J, with 11 bases between.

The V call is TRBV20-1, the J call TRBJ2-5; no clear D. V dropped 6 bases and J dropped 5 bases, with 19 bases sitting between them. The CDR3 contains 14 residues. Per germline, CDR1 DFQATT and CDR2 SNEGSKA (reference sequence). Written as DNA, the CDR3 is TGCAGTGCCGGAAAGGTACACGTCAGGGAGACCCAGTACTTC. Residues: CSAGKVHVRETQYF.

This clonotype was seen a handful of times. J is TRBJ2-2 and V is TRBV5-1; TRBD2 aligns across 15 bases. There are 17 residues in the CDR3. Per the germline V gene, CDR1 is SGHRS and CDR2 is YFSETQ. Germline trimming cut 3 bases from V and 4 bases from J; bases unmatched to any gene: 4. The CDR3 DNA sequence: TGCGCCAGCAGCTCGGGACTAGCGGGAGGTCCCACCGGGGAGCTGTTTTTT. It specifies CASSSGLAGGPTGELFF.

On this clonotype: This may come from a read error, since a much larger clone is one base off. The conserved phenylalanine or tryptophan is not found at the CDR3 terminus, so this likely reflects a read error. The gene calls are TRBV5-6 and TRBJ2-7, with unresolved D. Germline CDR1 is SGHDT and CDR2 is YYEEEE. Trimming took off 4 bases at V and 3 bases at J, with 11 bases between the two ends. The CDR3 length is 13 residues. The CDR3 reads CASSTRPSYEQYD. In DNA, the CDR3 is TGTGCCAGCAGCACTCGACCCAGCTACGAGCAGTACGAC.

V is TRBV9 and J is TRBJ2-7; the D call may be TRBD1 or TRBD2 (7 bases each). This CDR3 is 15 amino acids long. Germline-derived CDR1 and CDR2 are SGDLS and YYNGEE. With 4 bases removed from V and 7 bases from J, the gap between germline ends came to 21 bases. The CDR3 region has the DNA TGTGCCAGCAGCCTCGCAGCAGGGGGGGCGGAAGAGCAGTACTTC. It specifies CASSLAAGGAEEQYF.

This clonotype was detected only a few times. The rearrangement uses TRBV28 and TRBJ1-5; tentatively, D is TRBD1 (5 bases). CDR1 is MDHEN and CDR2 is SYDVKM in the germline V gene. Trimming removed 4 bases from V and 6 bases from J, with 22 bases in between. CDR3 size: 17 residues. The CDR3 loop is CASSYYQGLPGGQPQHF. The CDR3 DNA is TGTGCCAGCAGTTACTACCAGGGACTCCCGGGTGGTCAGCCCCAGCATTTT. The whole variable domain, filled in from reference TRBV28 and TRBJ1-5, reads DVKVTQSSRYLVKRTGEKVFLECVQDMDHENMFWYRQDPGLGLRLIYFSYDVKMKEKGDIPEGYSVSREKKERFSLILESASTNQTSMYLCASSYYQGLPGGQPQHFGDGTRLSIL.

This clonotype appeared a few times. This chain connects TRBV20-1 to TRBJ1-1, with D tentatively TRBD1 (5 bases). Germline V lookup: CDR1 DFQATT, CDR2 SNEGSKA (reference sequence). This CDR3 is built from 14 residues. Deletions cut 0 bases from V and 1 base from J, with 9 bases between. In DNA, the CDR3 is TGCAGTGCTAGAGATGCGGGGGGGAACACTGAAGCTTTCTTT. It yields the protein CSARDAGGNTEAFF.

This clonotype has a handful of counts. The J gene is TRBJ2-3, the V gene TRBV3-1; maybe TRBD1 (6 bases). CDR3 length: 14 amino acids. From germline, CDR1 is LGHDT and CDR2 YNNKEL (reference sequence). With 2 bases removed from V and 8 bases from J, the gap between germline ends came to 14 bases. For the CDR3, the DNA is TGTGCCAGCAGCCAAAACGATGGACAGACTACGCAGTATTTT. This gives the protein CASSQNDGQTTQYF.

This clonotype has more than one count but fewer than ten. This rearrangement joins TRBV5-1 to TRBJ2-6, with D possibly matching TRBD1 (5 bases). Germline V gene lookup returns CDR1 SGHRS and CDR2 YFSETQ. The V end lost 4 bases, the J end lost 0 bases, and 14 bases lay between the germline ends. The CDR3 covers 17 residues. In nucleotides, the CDR3 is TGCGCCAGCAGCAAGCAAGGGGTGAGCTCTGGGGCCAACGTCCTGACTTTC. Its translation: CASSKQGVSSGANVLTF.

As regards this clonotype: A much larger clone differs by one base, so this may be a read error. The rearrangement uses TRBV20-1 and TRBJ1-1; maybe TRBD1 (6 bases). The CDR3 covers 10 residues. V was shortened by 8 bases and J by 11 bases, with 15 bases between the two germline ends. Germline CDR1 reads DFQATT; CDR2 reads SNEGSKA (reference sequence). CDR3 coding DNA: TGCAGTTCCTCACAGGGCGTTGCTTTCTTT. Translated, it gives CSSSQGVAFF.

This clonotype was seen at least ten times. CDR3 bases: TGTGCCAGCAGTGTACAGGGGTTCGAGCAGTACTTC. It yields the protein CASSVQGFEQYF. This chain links TRBV25-1 with TRBJ2-7; 7 nucleotides agree with TRBD1. CDR3 length: 12 amino acids. Germline CDR1 is MGHDK and CDR2 is SYGVNS. Unmatched junction bases numbered 3, after V lost 4 bases and J lost 6 bases.

This clonotype was counted many times. The chain carries TRBV4-2 and TRBJ2-1, with TRBD2 matching over 13 bases. Germline V gene data show CDR1 as LGHNA and CDR2 as YNFKEQ. V shed 2 bases and J 6 bases; nucleotides not matched to a gene: 4. The CDR3 contains 16 residues. DNA of the CDR3: TGTGCCAGCAGCCAACCGGGACTAGCGGGGACCAATGAGCAGTTCTTC. Residues: CASSQPGLAGTNEQFF.

This clonotype was picked up many times. J is TRBJ2-3 and V is TRBV6-5, with D perhaps matching TRBD2 (6 bases). V lost 0 bases and J lost 5, with 18 bases in between. Germline V gene sequence: CDR1 MNHEY, CDR2 SVGAGI. CDR3 length: 17 amino acids. As DNA, the CDR3 is TGTGCCAGCAGTTACTCGATCTCTAGCCTGGGAGGAGATACGCAGTATTTT. Its translation is CASSYSISSLGGDTQYF.

The table lists this clonotype with a few counts. This chain uses TRBV9 with TRBJ1-1, with 9 bases aligning to TRBD1. V lost 4 bases to trimming and J lost 10 bases; unmatched junction nucleotides: 8. In germline, CDR1 is SGDLS, CDR2 YYNGEE. This CDR3 is built from 13 residues. CDR3 region: CASSPGQGLGAFF. CDR3 nucleotide sequence: TGTGCCAGCAGCCCGGGACAGGGACTTGGAGCTTTCTTT. Based on the CDR3 plus reference TRBV9 and TRBJ1-1, the full variable domain is DSGVTQTPKHLITATGQRVTLRCSPRSGDLSVYWYQQSLDQGLQFLIQYYNGEERAKGNILERFSAQQFPDLHSELNLSSLELGDSALYFCASSPGQGLGAFFGQGTRLTVV.

This clonotype was picked up many times. This chain uses TRBV12-3 or TRBV12-4 with TRBJ2-1; 8 nucleotides line up with TRBD2. J gave up 9 bases and V 2 bases, and 9 bases lay outside the gene matches. CDR3 length equals 15 residues. The CDR3 protein is CASSLFGAGAIEQFF. DNA of the CDR3: TGTGCCAGCAGTTTATTTGGAGCGGGAGCTATTGAGCAGTTCTTC.

This clonotype was detected ten times or more. The CDR3 DNA sequence: TGTGCCAGCAGCTTAGATGCAGGGGGCTGGACCGGGGAGCTGTTTTTT. Translating it yields CASSLDAGGWTGELFF. The V call is TRBV7-8, the J call TRBJ2-2; TRBD1 agrees at 8 bases. Per the germline V gene, CDR1 is SGHVS and CDR2 is FQNEAQ. This CDR3 has 16 amino acids. The junction had 6 bases not matched to a gene; V was cut back by 1 base and J by 5 bases.

This clonotype has only a few counts. The chain links TRBV20-1 to TRBJ2-1; no firm D call. This CDR3 region has 13 residues. Trimming removed 0 bases from V and 7 bases from J, with 10 bases in between. Germline CDR1 DFQATT, CDR2 SNEGSKA (reference sequence). The CDR3 nucleotides are TGCAGTGCTAGAGAAGGATTCAGTAATGAGCAGTTCTTC. Amino acids: CSAREGFSNEQFF.

The V and J genes are TRBV28 and TRBJ1-6; perhaps TRBD1 as D (5 bases). Germline V CDR1 and CDR2: MDHEN, SYDVKM. The CDR3 loop spans 14 amino acids. V was shortened by 3 bases and J by 14 bases, with 17 bases between the two germline ends. The CDR3 nucleotides read TGTGCCAGCAGTTTGGGGCTCCAGTTTCCGGCCCTCCACTTT. The encoded protein is CASSLGLQFPALHF.

The chain has TRBV7-2 and TRBJ2-1; D is perhaps TRBD2 (6 bases). CDR3 length: 15 residues. Germline CDR1 SGHTA, CDR2 FQGNSA. The ends were cut back, 4 bases at V and 9 bases at J, with 19 bases in the middle. CDR3 nucleotide sequence: TGTGCCAGCAGCTCGGGCACGGGACTCCCTATTGAGCAGTTCTTC. Amino acids: CASSSGTGLPIEQFF.

This clonotype appeared many times. The chain uses TRBV20-1 and TRBJ2-1; D is possibly TRBD2 (6 bases). Germline-derived CDR1 and CDR2 are DFQATT and SNEGSKA (reference sequence). CDR3 size: 15 residues. V lost 3 bases, J lost 8 bases, and 20 bases lay in between. The CDR3, as DNA: TGCAGTGCTAGCGTTTTGGCGGGAAGGTGGGATGAGCAGTTCTTC. Protein product: CSASVLAGRWDEQFF.

The chain carries TRBV4-2 and TRBJ1-4; no firm D call. Germline CDR1 is LGHNA and CDR2 is YNFKEQ. V was trimmed by 0 bases and J by 3 bases, leaving 17 bases between them. The CDR3 length is 18 residues. The CDR3 nucleotides read TGTGCCAGCAGCCAAGATTCGAGTTTGGGAGGGCCTAATGAAAAACTGTTTTTT. It encodes CASSQDSSLGGPNEKLFF.

A few counts support this clonotype. This rearrangement joins TRBV20-1 to TRBJ2-1, with D uncertain. CDR3 length equals 14 residues. V was cut by 0 bases and J by 3 bases, with 9 bases left in between. Germline V lookup: CDR1 DFQATT, CDR2 SNEGSKA (reference sequence). The CDR3 DNA sequence: TGCAGTGCTAGAGATCGAGGAATCTACAATGAGCAGTTCTTC. It encodes CSARDRGIYNEQFF.

This clonotype was found a few times. The rearrangement uses TRBV7-2 and TRBJ2-1; no clear D. The CDR3 consists of 9 residues. CDR1 and CDR2 from the germline V gene are SGHTA and FQGNSA. V dropped 10 bases and J dropped 6 bases, with 4 bases sitting between them. The CDR3 coding sequence is TGTGCCACCTCCAATGAGCAGTTCTTC. Translated, it gives CATSNEQFF. Filled out from reference TRBV7-2 and TRBJ2-1, the complete variable domain reads GAGVSQSPSNKVTEKGKDVELRCDPISGHTALYWYRQSLGQGLEFLIYFQGNSAPDKSGLPSDRFSAERTGGSVSTLTIQRTQQEDSAVYLCATSNEQFFGPGTRLTVL.

This clonotype appeared many times. The DNA of the CDR3 is TGCGCCAGCAGCTTGTCACCTGGACAGGAGAAGCAGTTCTTC. It translates to CASSLSPGQEKQFF. This chain links TRBV5-1 with TRBJ2-1; 7 bases are shared with TRBD1. V lost 1 base to trimming and J lost 11 bases; unmatched junction nucleotides: 9. This CDR3 has 14 amino acids. Germline V gene sequence: CDR1 SGHRS, CDR2 YFSETQ.

This clonotype was detected ten times or more. Here the CDR3 reads CASSPRQGDYGDTQYF. CDR3 DNA: TGTGCCAGCAGCCCGAGACAGGGGGATTACGGGGATACGCAGTATTTT. This chain joins TRBV11-3 and TRBJ2-3; TRBD1 matches 9 bases. Looked up from germline, CDR1 is SGHNT and CDR2 is YENEEA. The CDR3 extends over 16 amino acids. The trim removed 5 bases at V and 6 bases at J, leaving 12 bases unmatched.

This clonotype was observed many times. V and J are TRBV12-3 or TRBV12-4 and TRBJ1-5; D not resolved. V was pared by 2 bases and J by 3 bases, with 8 bases between. The CDR3 has 14 amino acids. DNA of the CDR3: TGTGCCAGCAGTTTACGACAAATCAATCAGCCCCAGCATTTT. Protein sequence: CASSLRQINQPQHF.

The rearrangement links TRBV5-5 to TRBJ2-3, with D perhaps given as TRBD1 or TRBD2 (5 bases each). V dropped 4 bases and J dropped 2 bases, with 17 bases sitting between them. The CDR3 length is 16 residues. Germline V CDR1 and CDR2: SGHKS, YYEKEE (reference sequence). CDR3 sequence: CASSPRGDRYTDTQYF. CDR3 sequence (DNA): TGTGCCAGCAGCCCCCGAGGGGACCGATACACAGATACGCAGTATTTT.

A remark on this clonotype: The CDR3 end shows no conserved phenylalanine or tryptophan, and so a read error is likely. The chain employs TRBV29-1 and TRBJ1-1; D not resolved. Germline lookup yields CDR1 SQVTM and CDR2 ANQGSEA. The V gene lost 4 bases and the J gene lost 5 bases, with 8 bases spanning the gap. The CDR3 sequence is 11 residues long. The CDR3 DNA reads TGCAGCGTTGTCAGTGGGACTGAAGCTTTCTCT. Translation gives CSVVSGTEAFS.